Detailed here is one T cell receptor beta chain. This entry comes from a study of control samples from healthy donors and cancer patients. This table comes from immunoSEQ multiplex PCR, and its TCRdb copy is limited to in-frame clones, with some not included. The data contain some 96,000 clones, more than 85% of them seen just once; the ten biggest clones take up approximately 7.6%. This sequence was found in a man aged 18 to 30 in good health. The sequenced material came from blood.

The CDR3 protein is CSVEVGGDRVGWYQETQYF. The CDR3 bases are TGCAGCGTTGAAGTGGGTGGGGACAGGGTCGGATGGTACCAAGAGACCCAGTACTTC. V is TRBV29-1 and J is TRBJ2-5, with TRBD1 identical over 9 bases. This CDR3 has 19 residues. Germline V CDR1 and CDR2: SQVTM, ANQGSEA. Unmatched junction bases numbered 15, after V lost 1 base and J lost 0 bases.